This section outlines one T cell receptor beta chain sequence together with its context. Antigen: not known. Additional DNA sequences in this sample encode the identical CDR3. Trimming shortened V by 1 base and J by 4 bases, and 13 bases separated the two germline ends. The CDR3 length is 15 residues. CDR1 is LNHDA, CDR2 SQIVND, per germline (reference sequence). Clones were sequenced by immunoSEQ multiplex PCR, and TCRdb holds only the in-frame ones, with some missing. Of around 2.1 million clones listed, roughly 91% were seen once; the top ten hold more than 1.5%. Naive CD8 cells lacked CD45RO and underwent positive selection for CCR7, leaving out terminally differentiated effector memory CD45RA+ cells. This entry is derived from a study of shared clonotypes between healthy human individuals. Study-level information: Per donor, CD8 memory used one plate, CD8 naive used two, CD4 memory used three and CD4 naive used three. Overall study findings and caveats: The sharing of 4.5% to 5.5% of naive CD4 clonotypes was seen across several donors. Larger richness was generally estimated for naive than memory subsets.

This chain joins TRBV19 and TRBJ1-1, with a weak D call TRBD1 (5 bases). The TCR was taken from a young man in good health. Some clones in this sample may be carry-over from other donors' samples. The source material was naive CD8+ T cells from PBMCs. CDR3 bases: TGTGCCAGTAGTATAGTGGGGGGAAGGGGCACTGAAGCTTTCTTT. Residues: CASSIVGGRGTEAFF.